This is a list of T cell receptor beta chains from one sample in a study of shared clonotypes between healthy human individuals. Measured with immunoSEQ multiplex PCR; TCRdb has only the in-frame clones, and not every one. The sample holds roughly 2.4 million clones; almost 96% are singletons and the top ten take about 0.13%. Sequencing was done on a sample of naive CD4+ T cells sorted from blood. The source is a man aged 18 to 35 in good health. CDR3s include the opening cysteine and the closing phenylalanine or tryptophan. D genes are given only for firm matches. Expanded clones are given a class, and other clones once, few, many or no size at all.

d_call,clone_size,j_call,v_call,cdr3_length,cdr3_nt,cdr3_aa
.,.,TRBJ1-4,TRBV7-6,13,TGTGCCAGCAGCTTAGGTTTTCTCGGGAAACTGTTTTTT,CASSLGFLGKLFF
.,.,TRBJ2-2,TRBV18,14,TGTGCCAGCTCACCAAGTTTTGGGGACGGGGAGCTGTTTTTT,CASSPSFGDGELFF
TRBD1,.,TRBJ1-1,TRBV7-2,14,TGTGCCAGCAGCTTACGACAGGGGAACACTGAAGCTTTCTTT,CASSLRQGNTEAFF
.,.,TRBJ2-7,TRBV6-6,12,TGTGCCAGCCGGGGGAGCTCCTACGAGCAGTACTTC,CASRGSSYEQYF
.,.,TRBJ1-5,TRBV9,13,TGTGCCAGCAGCGTAGTACCGGGCCAGCCCCAGCATTTT,CASSVVPGQPQHF
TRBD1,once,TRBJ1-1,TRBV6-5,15,TGTGCCAGCAGTTACGGGAGGACAGGGAGGACTGAAGCTTTCTTT,CASSYGRTGRTEAFF
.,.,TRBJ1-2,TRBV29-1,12,TGCAGCGTTGGGGCCTCCGGACATGGCTACACCTTC,CSVGASGHGYTF
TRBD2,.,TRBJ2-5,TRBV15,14,TGTGCCACCAGCAGAGATCCGGGAGGAGAGACCCAGTACTTC,CATSRDPGGETQYF
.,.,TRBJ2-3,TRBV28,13,TGTGCCAGCAGTTTACGACCGGTGGATACGCAGTATTTT,CASSLRPVDTQYF
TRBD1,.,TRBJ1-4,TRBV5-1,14,TGCGCCAGCAGCACTCGACAGGGGAGGGAAAAACTGTTTTTT,CASSTRQGREKLFF
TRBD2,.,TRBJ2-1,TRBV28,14,TGTGCCAGTTGGGGAGCGGGGTCAGACAATGAGCAGTTCTTC,CASWGAGSDNEQFF
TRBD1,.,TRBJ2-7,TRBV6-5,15,TGTGCCAGCAGTTACCGGGACAGAGGCTCCTACGAGCAGTACTTC,CASSYRDRGSYEQYF
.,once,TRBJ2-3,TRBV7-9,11,TGTGCCAGCAGCTCTATGAATACGCAGTATTTT,CASSSMNTQYF
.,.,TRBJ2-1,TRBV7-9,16,TGTGCCAGCAGCCCTCCAATTTACTGGGCCTCGCAGGGGCAGTTCTTC,CASSPPIYWASQGQFF
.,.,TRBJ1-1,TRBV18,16,TGTGCCAGCTCACCACCCAGGACTACAATGAACACTGAAGCTTTCTTT,CASSPPRTTMNTEAFF
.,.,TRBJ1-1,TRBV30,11,TGTGCCTGGAGTGGAGGCACGTGGGCTTTCTTT,CAWSGGTWAFF
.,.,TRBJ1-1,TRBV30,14,TGTGCCTGGAGTCCGGGGGGCCTGGTCACTGAAGCTTTCTTT,CAWSPGGLVTEAFF
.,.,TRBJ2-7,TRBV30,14,TGTGCCTGGACCCAGGGCCCCTGGGGCTACGAGCAGTACTTC,CAWTQGPWGYEQYF
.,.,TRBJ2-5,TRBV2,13,TGTGCCAGCAGTGAACGGATCCAAGAGACCCAGTACTTC,CASSERIQETQYF